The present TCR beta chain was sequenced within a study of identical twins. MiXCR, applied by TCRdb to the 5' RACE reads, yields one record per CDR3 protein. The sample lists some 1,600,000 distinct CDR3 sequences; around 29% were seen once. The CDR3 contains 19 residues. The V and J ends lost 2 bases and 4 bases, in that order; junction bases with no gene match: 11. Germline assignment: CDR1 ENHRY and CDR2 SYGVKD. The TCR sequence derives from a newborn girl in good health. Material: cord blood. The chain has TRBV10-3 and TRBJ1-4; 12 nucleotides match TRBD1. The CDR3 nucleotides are TGTGCCATCAGTGAGATCCGGGACAGGGGGCCCCGTCGTAATGAAAAACTGTTTTTT. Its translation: CAISEIRDRGPRRNEKLFF.